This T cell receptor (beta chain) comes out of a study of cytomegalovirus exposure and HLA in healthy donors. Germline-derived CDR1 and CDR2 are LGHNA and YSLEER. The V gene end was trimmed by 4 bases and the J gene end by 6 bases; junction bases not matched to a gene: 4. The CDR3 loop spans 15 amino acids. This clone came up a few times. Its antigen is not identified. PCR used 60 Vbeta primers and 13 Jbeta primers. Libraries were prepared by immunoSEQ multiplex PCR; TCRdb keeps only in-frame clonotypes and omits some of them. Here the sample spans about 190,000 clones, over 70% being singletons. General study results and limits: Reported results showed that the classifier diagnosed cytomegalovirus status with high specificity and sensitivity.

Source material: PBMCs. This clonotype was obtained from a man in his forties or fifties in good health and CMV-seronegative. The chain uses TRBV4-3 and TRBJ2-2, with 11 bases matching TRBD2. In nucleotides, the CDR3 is TGCGCCAGCAGCCCTAGCGGGGGGCTGGCCGGGGAGCTGTTTTTT. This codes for CASSPSGGLAGELFF.